The 18 T cell receptor beta chains reported below all come from one sample, sequenced in a study of T cell responses to AZD1222 COVID-19 vaccine. Libraries were prepared by immunoSEQ multiplex PCR; TCRdb keeps only in-frame clonotypes and omits some of them. The sample lists about 91,000 clones, about 90% occurring once. Sequencing was performed on peripheral blood, taken 28 days after the second AZD1222 dose. The receptors come from an adult who received the AZD1222 COVID-19 vaccine.

This clone was detected once. The chain combines TRBV5-1 with TRBJ1-2, with D perhaps matching TRBD1 (6 bases). V lost 1 base to trimming and J lost 8 bases, with 18 bases between them. Germline values: CDR1 SGHRS, CDR2 YFSETQ. This CDR3 contains 15 residues. The CDR3 nucleotides are TGCGCCAGCAGCTTGATACAGGGACCTTTAGGGGGCTACACCTTC. Amino acid sequence: CASSLIQGPLGGYTF.

The chain is built from TRBV5-1 and TRBJ2-2; TRBD1 agrees at 9 bases. CDR1 is SGHRS, CDR2 YFSETQ, per germline. Trimming cost V 0 bases and J 6 bases; bases outside gene matches: 3. The length of the CDR3 is 15 residues. CDR3 in amino acids: CASSLGDRVSGELFF. The CDR3, as DNA: TGCGCCAGCAGCTTGGGGGACAGGGTCTCCGGGGAGCTGTTTTTT.

The J gene is TRBJ1-1, the V gene TRBV27; D is possibly TRBD1 (5 bases). CDR1 and CDR2 from the germline V gene are MNHEY and SMNVEV (reference sequence). Trimming removed 5 bases at V and 4 bases at J, with 17 bases between. The CDR3 is 15 amino acids. CDR3 region: CASSPTPGRVTEAFF. In DNA, the CDR3 is TGTGCCAGCAGTCCAACACCAGGGCGGGTCACTGAAGCTTTCTTT.

The chain combines TRBV6-5 with TRBJ1-2; D not resolved. Germline V gene data show CDR1 as MNHEY and CDR2 as SVGAGI. Trimming took off 0 bases at V and 8 bases at J, with 10 bases between the two ends. CDR3 size: 13 residues. Here the CDR3 reads CASSYSYPRGYTF. CDR3 DNA sequence: TGTGCCAGCAGTTACTCGTATCCACGGGGCTACACCTTC.

The chain recombines TRBV9 with TRBJ2-2; D ambiguous. This CDR3 spans 17 amino acids. Germline V gene data show CDR1 as SGDLS and CDR2 as YYNGEE. Trimming removed 4 bases at V and 1 base at J, with 17 bases between. The CDR3 DNA is TGTGCCAGCAGCACGTCCGTTCGCTACCGGAACACCGGGGAGCTGTTTTTT. Residues: CASSTSVRYRNTGELFF. The full variable domain, rest sourced from reference TRBV9 and TRBJ2-2, is DSGVTQTPKHLITATGQRVTLRCSPRSGDLSVYWYQQSLDQGLQFLIQYYNGEERAKGNILERFSAQQFPDLHSELNLSSLELGDSALYFCASSTSVRYRNTGELFFGEGSRLTVL.

The chain joins TRBV2 to TRBJ1-3; possible D gene TRBD1, 5 bases. Germline CDR1 reads SNHLY; CDR2 reads FYNNEI. The germline V and J ends were trimmed by 6 bases and 4 bases, with 16 bases remaining between them. The CDR3 is made up of 15 amino acids. CDR3 in DNA: TGTGCCAGCAGCACAATGGGGACGGTCGGAAACACCATATATTTT. Translation gives CASSTMGTVGNTIYF.

In this sample, this clone turned up a few times. The J gene is TRBJ2-5, the V gene TRBV27; D unclear. The germline V gene encodes CDR1 MNHEY and CDR2 SMNVEV (reference sequence). V dropped 7 bases and J dropped 2 bases, with 14 bases sitting between them. CDR3 size: 14 residues. The CDR3 loop is CASKPARNQETQYF. CDR3 bases: TGTGCCAGCAAGCCAGCGAGGAATCAAGAGACCCAGTACTTC.

The rearrangement uses TRBV27 and TRBJ1-1, with D hard to call. The germline V gene encodes CDR1 MNHEY and CDR2 SMNVEV (reference sequence). This CDR3 has 12 residues. V was shortened by 7 bases and J by 1 base, with 7 bases between the two germline ends. In DNA, the CDR3 is TGTGCCAGCAAGGTAGGGAACACTGAAGCTTTCTTT. This encodes CASKVGNTEAFF.

This clone came up a few times. V usage is TRBV28 and J usage is TRBJ2-7; 13 bases align to TRBD2. CDR3 length: 15 residues. In germline, CDR1 is MDHEN, CDR2 SYDVKM. Germline trimming cut 6 bases from V and 3 bases from J; bases unmatched to any gene: 5. The CDR3, as DNA: TGTGCCAGCAGCCCGGGACTAGCGGGGATCTACGAGCAGTACTTC. Translation: CASSPGLAGIYEQYF.

In its sample, this clone was seen a few times. This chain uses TRBV5-5 with TRBJ2-7, with 9 bases identical to TRBD1. CDR3 size: 14 residues. V was pared by 1 base and J by 3 bases, with 2 bases of the junction left unmatched. The germline gives CDR1 SGHKS, CDR2 YYEKEE (reference sequence). The CDR3 DNA sequence: TGTGCCAGCAGCTTGAGGGACAGGGACTACGAGCAGTACTTC. Protein product: CASSLRDRDYEQYF.

This chain joins TRBV6-2 or TRBV6-3 and TRBJ1-1, with D perhaps TRBD1 (5 bases). V dropped 0 bases and J dropped 3 bases, with 11 bases sitting between them. From germline, CDR1 is MNHEY and CDR2 SVGEGT. The CDR3 is 15 residues long. The CDR3 coding sequence is TGTGCCAGCAGTTACTCGATCGGGGGGGACACTGAAGCTTTCTTT. This gives the protein CASSYSIGGDTEAFF.

This clone appeared once. V and J are TRBV28 and TRBJ2-5, with a possible D match to TRBD1 (6 bases). V was cut by 5 bases and J by 5 bases, with 12 bases left in between. This CDR3 has 13 amino acids. Germline CDR1 MDHEN, CDR2 SYDVKM. As DNA, the CDR3 is TGTGCCAGCAGTGCTCCAGGGGTTGAGACCCAGTACTTC. Protein product: CASSAPGVETQYF.

The rearrangement joins TRBV6-4 to TRBJ2-1; 12 nucleotides align to TRBD1. J was trimmed by 2 bases and V by 8 bases; bases with no gene match: 10. The germline V gene encodes CDR1 MRHNA and CDR2 SNTAGT. This CDR3 contains 17 residues. CDR3 bases: TGTGCCAGCTTGGGACAGGGGGCCTTCCCTACCTACAATGAGCAGTTCTTC. Protein: CASLGQGAFPTYNEQFF.

In this sample, this clone turned up a few times. The rearrangement uses TRBV7-9 and TRBJ1-1; D may be TRBD1 (6 bases). Germline V lookup: CDR1 SEHNR, CDR2 FQNEAQ (reference sequence). The CDR3 spans 14 residues. The V end was cut by 0 bases, the J end by 2 bases, with 7 bases between. For the CDR3, the DNA is TGTGCCAGCAGCTTAGCTGGGACAAACACTGAAGCTTTCTTT. This encodes CASSLAGTNTEAFF.

The V and J genes are TRBV5-4 and TRBJ1-5; D is unresolved. CDR3 length: 13 residues. The V gene's germline CDR1 is SGHNT and CDR2 YYREEE (reference sequence). Trimming removed 3 bases at V and 7 bases at J, with 11 bases between. This chain's CDR3 is CASSSDAGQPQHF. CDR3 DNA: TGTGCCAGCAGCTCCGACGCGGGGCAGCCCCAGCATTTT.

The V call is TRBV6-6, the J call TRBJ1-5; TRBD1 matches at 7 bases. Germline-derived CDR1 and CDR2 are MNHNY and SVGAGI (reference sequence). The CDR3 is 13 residues long. After removal of 7 bases from V and 3 bases from J, the junction contained 3 bases not matched to a gene. The CDR3 sequence is CASKGANNQPQHF. The CDR3 DNA reads TGTGCCAGCAAGGGGGCAAACAATCAGCCCCAGCATTTT.

This chain connects TRBV4-2 to TRBJ1-4; tentative D call: TRBD1 (5 bases). Germline CDR1 reads LGHNA; CDR2 reads YNFKEQ. V shed 1 base and J shed 7 bases, with 13 bases lying between them. This CDR3 is 15 amino acids long. The CDR3 here is CASSQGGSEGEKLFF. CDR3 DNA: TGTGCCAGCAGCCAAGGGGGGAGCGAGGGTGAAAAACTGTTTTTT.

This clone came up a few times. V is TRBV29-1 and J is TRBJ2-7; weak D call: TRBD1 (5 bases). The CDR3 totals 16 residues. The ends were cut back, 1 base at V and 5 bases at J, with 21 bases in the middle. In germline, CDR1 is SQVTM, CDR2 ANQGSEA. The CDR3 spells CSVEGSWGGNLNEQYF. The CDR3 DNA reads as TGCAGCGTTGAAGGGTCATGGGGCGGTAACTTGAACGAGCAGTACTTC.